This is a list of T cell receptor beta chains from one sample in a study of blood T cell repertoires in COVID-19. The table came from immunoSEQ multiplex PCR; TCRdb's copy has only in-frame clones and leaves some out. The profile covers about 480,000 clones, with about 85% appearing a single time and 8% to 9.5% taken by the ten largest. The material sequenced was PBMCs or T cells enriched from blood (not recorded which). Receptor source: an older woman who had recovered from COVID-19. Each CDR3 is given with its conserved first and last residue. Fields, in order: CDR3 length, V gene, clone size, J gene, D gene, CDR3 protein, CDR3 DNA. A D gene is named only where the DNA matches it firmly. Rows give clone size only sometimes, using once, few, many, or a class for an expanded clone.

CDR3 length: 12
V gene: TRBV2
clone size: -
J gene: TRBJ2-2
D gene: -
CDR3 protein: CASRRYTGELFF
CDR3 DNA: TGTGCCAGCAGGAGGTACACCGGGGAGCTGTTTTTT

CDR3 length: 16
V gene: TRBV5-1
clone size: -
J gene: TRBJ1-2
D gene: -
CDR3 protein: CASSERHAGAKYGYTF
CDR3 DNA: TGCGCCAGCAGCGAACGTCACGCGGGGGCAAAATATGGCTACACCTTC

CDR3 length: 16
V gene: TRBV5-4
clone size: -
J gene: TRBJ2-1
D gene: TRBD1
CDR3 protein: CASSPSPGQGANEQFF
CDR3 DNA: TGTGCCAGCAGCCCTAGCCCGGGACAGGGGGCGAATGAGCAGTTCTTC

CDR3 length: 13
V gene: TRBV2
clone size: -
J gene: TRBJ1-6
D gene: -
CDR3 protein: CASGGTLRSPLHF
CDR3 DNA: TGTGCCAGCGGCGGAACGTTGCGCTCACCCCTCCACTTT

CDR3 length: 16
V gene: TRBV5-1
clone size: once
J gene: TRBJ1-1
D gene: TRBD1
CDR3 protein: CASSLPRTGVNTEAFF
CDR3 DNA: TGCGCCAGCAGCCTACCCCGGACAGGGGTAAACACTGAAGCTTTCTTT

CDR3 length: 16
V gene: TRBV27
clone size: once
J gene: TRBJ1-2
D gene: TRBD1
CDR3 protein: CASSLSTGEGAYGYTF
CDR3 DNA: TGTGCCAGCAGTTTATCGACAGGGGAGGGGGCCTATGGCTACACCTTC

CDR3 length: 15
V gene: TRBV5-1
clone size: -
J gene: TRBJ2-5
D gene: -
CDR3 protein: CASSLGGAIQETQYF
CDR3 DNA: TGCGCCAGCAGCTTGGGCGGGGCTATCCAAGAGACCCAGTACTTC

CDR3 length: 13
V gene: TRBV28
clone size: -
J gene: TRBJ2-7
D gene: -
CDR3 protein: CASSPTIPYEQYF
CDR3 DNA: TGTGCCAGCAGTCCGACAATCCCCTACGAGCAGTACTTC

CDR3 length: 17
V gene: TRBV5-1
clone size: -
J gene: TRBJ2-1
D gene: TRBD2
CDR3 protein: CASSLGSGGASYNEQFF
CDR3 DNA: TGCGCCAGCAGCTTGGGTAGCGGGGGGGCGTCCTACAATGAGCAGTTCTTC

CDR3 length: 15
V gene: TRBV2
clone size: -
J gene: TRBJ2-1
D gene: TRBD2
CDR3 protein: CARLSGAGGNNEQFF
CDR3 DNA: TGTGCCAGGCTCAGCGGAGCGGGGGGAAACAATGAGCAGTTCTTC

CDR3 length: 13
V gene: TRBV2
clone size: -
J gene: TRBJ1-2
D gene: -
CDR3 protein: CASRDRANYGYTF
CDR3 DNA: TGTGCCAGCAGGGACAGAGCTAACTATGGCTACACCTTC

CDR3 length: 11
V gene: TRBV27
clone size: once
J gene: TRBJ2-7
D gene: -
CDR3 protein: CASKGCYEQYF
CDR3 DNA: TGTGCCAGCAAGGGGTGCTACGAGCAGTACTTC

CDR3 length: 17
V gene: TRBV19
clone size: -
J gene: TRBJ1-5
D gene: TRBD1
CDR3 protein: CASSINAGTGPNQPQHF
CDR3 DNA: TGTGCCAGTAGTATCAATGCCGGGACAGGGCCCAATCAGCCCCAGCATTTT

CDR3 length: 16
V gene: TRBV6-1
clone size: -
J gene: TRBJ1-3
D gene: -
CDR3 protein: CASSVGLLDSGNTIYF
CDR3 DNA: TGTGCCAGCAGTGTCGGACTTCTCGACTCTGGAAACACCATATATTTT

CDR3 length: 14
V gene: TRBV9
clone size: -
J gene: TRBJ2-3
D gene: -
CDR3 protein: CASSPRTYTDTQYF
CDR3 DNA: TGTGCCAGCAGCCCGCGGACTTACACAGATACGCAGTATTTT

CDR3 length: 16
V gene: TRBV6-5
clone size: -
J gene: TRBJ1-1
D gene: -
CDR3 protein: CASSYGAWGMNTEAFF
CDR3 DNA: TGTGCCAGCAGTTACGGGGCTTGGGGAATGAACACTGAAGCTTTCTTT

CDR3 length: 15
V gene: TRBV29-1
clone size: -
J gene: TRBJ2-3
D gene: TRBD1
CDR3 protein: CSVDIRDRSTDTQYF
CDR3 DNA: TGCAGCGTTGACATCCGGGACAGGTCCACAGATACGCAGTATTTT

CDR3 length: 14
V gene: TRBV5-1
clone size: -
J gene: TRBJ1-1
D gene: TRBD1
CDR3 protein: CASSGQGGSTEAFF
CDR3 DNA: TGCGCCAGCAGCGGGCAGGGGGGAAGCACTGAAGCTTTCTTT

CDR3 length: 18
V gene: TRBV6-1
clone size: once
J gene: TRBJ2-7
D gene: TRBD2
CDR3 protein: CASSEAGTSGGVPYEQYF
CDR3 DNA: TGTGCCAGCAGTGAAGCTGGGACTAGCGGGGGTGTTCCCTACGAGCAGTACTTC

CDR3 length: 13
V gene: TRBV5-1
clone size: -
J gene: TRBJ1-4
D gene: -
CDR3 protein: CASSLDTDEKLFF
CDR3 DNA: TGCGCCAGCAGCTTAGACACGGATGAAAAACTGTTTTTT